Below, 11 T cell receptor beta chains from the same sample are listed, as sequenced in a study of T cells in Graves' hyperthyroidism and ophthalmopathy. Amplified TCR beta CDR3 regions came from RNA transcripts. Primed by the HTBI set, a first-round RT-PCR was run on the TCR CDR3. Each CDR3 protein is one row after TCRdb ran MiXCR on the multiplex PCR reads. In the table there are over 250,000 distinct CDR3 sequences, about an eighth of which are singletons. Input material: blood. These receptors were taken from a woman in her 40s with Graves' ophthalmopathy.

About this clonotype: With a much larger clone just one base away, this may be a read error. CDR3 amino acids: CASGLLDSMNTEALF. CDR3 bases: TGTGCCAGCGGTTTATTGGACAGTATGAACACTGAAGCTCTCTTT. The V call is TRBV12-3 or TRBV12-4, the J call TRBJ1-1; a weak D match, TRBD1 (6 bases). CDR3 length: 15 residues.

In its sample, this clonotype was seen a few times. V usage is TRBV9 and J usage is TRBJ2-7; D unclear. Trimming pared 0 bases from V and 3 bases from J, leaving 7 bases between. Germline V CDR1 and CDR2: SGDLS, YYNGEE. The CDR3 is 13 residues long. In DNA, the CDR3 is TGTGCCAGCAGCGTAGACAGTTACTACGAGCAGTACTTC. Protein product: CASSVDSYYEQYF.

The table lists this clonotype with many counts. The rearrangement joins TRBV27 to TRBJ2-1; D is ambiguous. The CDR3 is 14 residues long. CDR1 and CDR2 (germline): MNHEY, SMNVEV (reference sequence). V was shortened by 6 bases and J by 7 bases, with 16 bases between the two germline ends. DNA for the CDR3: TGTGCCAGCAGCCGAGAAAGTACTCAAAATGAGCAGTTCTTC. Translating it yields CASSRESTQNEQFF.

This clonotype was detected only a few times. The chain uses TRBV18 and TRBJ2-3; TRBD1 agrees at 8 bases. After removal of 6 bases from V and 5 bases from J, the junction contained 13 bases not matched to a gene. Per germline, CDR1 KGHSH and CDR2 LQKENI. The CDR3 runs 16 residues. CDR3: CASSNRDRGIGDTQYF. In nucleotides, the CDR3 is TGTGCCAGCTCCAACCGCGACAGGGGAATCGGAGATACGCAGTATTTT.

This clonotype came up many times. This chain connects TRBV19 to TRBJ1-2, with D possibly being TRBD1 (6 bases). V was pared by 3 bases and J by 7 bases, with 12 bases between. The length of the CDR3 is 13 residues. In germline, CDR1 is LNHDA, CDR2 SQIVND (reference sequence). CDR3 in amino acids: CASSIRGGAGYTF. CDR3 coding DNA: TGTGCCAGTAGTATCAGGGGAGGAGCTGGCTACACCTTC.

The chain joins TRBV7-9 to TRBJ1-2; D unclear. The V end lost 1 base, the J end lost 0 bases, and 9 bases lay between the germline ends. CDR1 and CDR2 from the germline V gene are SEHNR and FQNEAQ (reference sequence). This CDR3 spans 15 amino acids. The CDR3 DNA reads as TGTGCCAGCAGCTTAGGGCACTCCTCTAACTATGGCTACACCTTC. This gives the protein CASSLGHSSNYGYTF.

The J gene is TRBJ2-7, the V gene TRBV20-1, with 7 bases lining up with TRBD1. The V gene end was trimmed by 3 bases and the J gene end by 6 bases; junction bases not matched to a gene: 11. CDR1 is DFQATT, CDR2 SNEGSKA, per germline (reference sequence). This CDR3 comprises 14 residues. Here the CDR3 reads CSASPNRGVGEQYF. The CDR3 DNA reads as TGCAGTGCTAGCCCGAACAGGGGTGTGGGCGAGCAGTACTTC.

This clonotype has a count of ten or more. The genes are TRBV24-1 and TRBJ1-1, with D maybe TRBD1 (5 bases). This CDR3 spans 13 amino acids. CDR1 is KGHDR and CDR2 is SFDVKD in the germline V gene. The V gene lost 2 bases and the J gene lost 6 bases, with 9 bases spanning the gap. CDR3 sequence: CATSDSRGSEAFF. The CDR3 DNA reads TGTGCCACCAGTGATTCTCGGGGCTCTGAAGCTTTCTTT.

The genes are TRBV20-1 and TRBJ1-2; D is perhaps TRBD1 (6 bases). The CDR3 consists of 15 residues. The V gene's germline CDR1 is DFQATT and CDR2 SNEGSKA (reference sequence). Deletions cut 0 bases from V and 2 bases from J, with 13 bases between. For the CDR3, the DNA is TGCAGTGCTAGAGAGACAGGTGCTAAGAACTATGGCTACACCTTC. Residues: CSARETGAKNYGYTF.

This clonotype was seen ten or more times. The rearrangement uses TRBV2 and TRBJ2-3; possibly TRBD2 for D (5 bases). Looked up from germline, CDR1 is SNHLY and CDR2 is FYNNEI. This CDR3 has 14 residues. V dropped 4 bases and J dropped 0 bases, with 8 bases sitting between them. DNA for the CDR3: TGTGCCAGCAGTGTGAGGGAAAGCACAGATACGCAGTATTTT. Translation: CASSVRESTDTQYF.

In this sample, this clonotype turned up many times. V and J are TRBV2 and TRBJ1-4, with D uncertain. V lost 7 bases to trimming and J lost 5 bases, with 14 bases between them. The CDR3 loop spans 14 amino acids. Germline CDR1 and CDR2: SNHLY and FYNNEI. The CDR3 region is CASTRSQLNEKLFF. CDR3 in DNA: TGTGCCAGCACCAGGTCACAGTTGAATGAAAAACTGTTTTTT.